The rows below give T cell receptor beta chains drawn from one sample of a study of preoperative IRX-2 immunotherapy in early breast cancer. Measured with immunoSEQ multiplex PCR; TCRdb has only the in-frame clones, and not every one. The table includes approximately 28,000 clones, 82% detected once. Sample collection was performed from a patient treated with IRX-2 immunotherapy. These receptors came from a human donor with breast cancer. Each CDR3 is given with its conserved first and last residue. The order of the fields is V gene, J gene, clone size, D gene, CDR3 DNA, CDR3 protein. D genes are given only for firm matches. A clone size is listed for some rows: how often the clone was seen (once, few, many), or a class if it is expanded.

TRBV6-8	TRBJ1-6	few	NA	TGTGCCAGCAGAGACCGTAGGGGAGTTTCACCCCTCCACTTT	CASRDRRGVSPLHF
TRBV18	TRBJ2-3	NA	NA	TGTGCCAGCTCACCCGGGGAAGGTACGCAGTATTTT	CASSPGEGTQYF
TRBV7-1	TRBJ2-2	once	NA	TGTGCCAGCAGCTTAGTCCTCGCCGGGGAGCTGTTTTTT	CASSLVLAGELFF
TRBV15	TRBJ1-3	NA	NA	TGTGCCACCAGCAGTGACTGGGACGGCGTTTCTGGAAACACCATATATTTT	CATSSDWDGVSGNTIYF
TRBV11-3	TRBJ1-2	once	NA	TGTGCCAGCAGCTTAGGGCCCACCAATTGGGGCTACACCTTC	CASSLGPTNWGYTF
TRBV6-8	TRBJ1-5	NA	NA	TGTGCCAGCAGTTACCGAGGACCGTATCAGCCCCAGCATTTT	CASSYRGPYQPQHF
TRBV7-6	TRBJ1-4	NA	TRBD1	TGTGCCAGCAGCTTAAGACAGGGTTTTCGTTTGAATGAAAAACTGTTTTTT	CASSLRQGFRLNEKLFF
TRBV6-8	TRBJ2-2	NA	NA	TGTGCCAGCAGTTCAACGGGTTCCGGGGAGCTGTTTTTT	CASSSTGSGELFF
TRBV7-7	TRBJ1-1	NA	NA	TGTGCCAGCAGTCAGTTGAGGGGTCAGGGGAACACTGAAGCTTTCTTT	CASSQLRGQGNTEAFF
TRBV19	TRBJ2-2	NA	NA	TGTGCCAGTAGTACTGGTGGGGGGCGAGGGGAGCTGTTTTTT	CASSTGGGRGELFF
TRBV29-1	TRBJ1-5	few	NA	TGCAGCGTTGTGGAGCCTAATCAGCCCCAGCATTTT	CSVVEPNQPQHF
TRBV7-6	TRBJ2-1	NA	TRBD2	TGTGCCAGCAGCTTACGGGGGGGGGTGCTGTTGGAGCAGTTCTTC	CASSLRGGVLLEQFF
TRBV11-3	TRBJ1-1	NA	NA	TGTGCCAGCACCCTTAATAACAGACAAGGCGCTGAAGCTTTCTTT	CASTLNNRQGAEAFF
TRBV6-8	TRBJ2-1	NA	NA	TGTGCCAGCAGATTACAGACAGGTTCGTACAATGAGCAGTTCTTC	CASRLQTGSYNEQFF
TRBV7-1	TRBJ2-1	NA	NA	TGTGCCAGCAAGACGATACTAGGACATGAGCAGTTCTTC	CASKTILGHEQFF
TRBV1	TRBJ2-7	NA	NA	TGCGCCAGCAGCCCAGGGATTGGGTCCTACGAGCAGTACTTC	CASSPGIGSYEQYF
TRBV6-8	TRBJ2-3	NA	TRBD2	TGTGCCAGCAGTTCAGACCTACGACTAGCCTCTAGCACAGATACGCAGTATTTT	CASSSDLRLASSTDTQYF
TRBV6-8	TRBJ1-2	few	TRBD1	TGTGCCAGCAGTTCCCCGACAGGGGGCTTAGGCTACACCTTC	CASSSPTGGLGYTF
TRBV7-6	TRBJ2-3	NA	NA	TGTGCCAGCAGCTTGCGGCTAGAGGGGTGGACAGATACGCAGTATTTT	CASSLRLEGWTDTQYF
TRBV18	TRBJ2-6	NA	NA	TGTGCCAGCTCACCACCGCCTCGCTCTGGGGCCAACGTCCTGACTTTC	CASSPPPRSGANVLTF
TRBV28	TRBJ2-3	few	NA	TGTGCCAGCAGTACCCCGGGACGGACAGATACGCAGTATTTT	CASSTPGRTDTQYF
TRBV19	TRBJ2-7	NA	TRBD1	TGTGCCAGTAGTAATATTCGGGGAGTCGGACAGGGGGCAACCTACGAGCAGTACTTC	CASSNIRGVGQGATYEQYF
TRBV19	TRBJ2-1	NA	NA	TGTGCCAGTAGCCATTTTTTTCAGGGACTGTACAATGAGCAGTTCTTC	CASSHFFQGLYNEQFF
TRBV23-1	TRBJ2-7	NA	TRBD2	TGCGCCAGCAATCAGGGAGGGTCCTACGAGCAGTACTTC	CASNQGGSYEQYF
TRBV11-1	TRBJ2-3	NA	NA	TGTGCCAGCAGCCAATCTTGGACAGATCCCACAGATACGCAGTATTTT	CASSQSWTDPTDTQYF
TRBV29-1	TRBJ2-3	NA	NA	TGCAGCGTTGAAGCCCGGGGCGGCGGCACAGATACGCAGTATTTT	CSVEARGGGTDTQYF
TRBV6-8	TRBJ2-7	NA	NA	TGTGCCAGCAGTTACTCGAGACGCCAGGCTGAGCAGTACTTC	CASSYSRRQAEQYF
TRBV19	TRBJ1-1	NA	NA	TGTGCCAGTAGTGGGCGACAGGAAGCTTTCTTT	CASSGRQEAFF
TRBV15	TRBJ2-4	NA	NA	TGTGCCACCAGCAGAGACCCTACAGGGGCCAAAAACATTCAGTACTTC	CATSRDPTGAKNIQYF
TRBV5-1	TRBJ2-7	NA	TRBD2	TGCGCCAGCAGCTTGGCCGGGGGGGCCGGCCTCTCCTACGAGCAGTACTTC	CASSLAGGAGLSYEQYF
TRBV4-1	TRBJ2-2	NA	NA	TGCGCCAGCAGCTCACTCCCGACCGGGGAGCTGTTTTTT	CASSSLPTGELFF